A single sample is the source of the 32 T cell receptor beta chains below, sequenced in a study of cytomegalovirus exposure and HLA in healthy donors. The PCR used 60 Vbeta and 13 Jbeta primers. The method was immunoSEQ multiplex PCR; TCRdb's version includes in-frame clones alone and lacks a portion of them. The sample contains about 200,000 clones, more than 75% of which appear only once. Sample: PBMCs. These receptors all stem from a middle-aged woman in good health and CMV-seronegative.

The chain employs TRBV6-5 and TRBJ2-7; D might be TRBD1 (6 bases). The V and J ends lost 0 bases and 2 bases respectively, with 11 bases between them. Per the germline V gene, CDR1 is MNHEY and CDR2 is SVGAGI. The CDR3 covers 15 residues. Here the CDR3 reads CASSYSLGQTYEQYF. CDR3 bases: TGTGCCAGCAGTTACTCCCTTGGACAGACCTACGAGCAGTACTTC.

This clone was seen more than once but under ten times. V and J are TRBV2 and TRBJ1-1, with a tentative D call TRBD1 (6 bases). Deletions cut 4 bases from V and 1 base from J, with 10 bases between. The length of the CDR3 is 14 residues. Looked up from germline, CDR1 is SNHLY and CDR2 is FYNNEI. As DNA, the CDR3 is TGTGCCAGCAGTGGACTGGACAGGAACACTGAAGCTTTCTTT. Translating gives CASSGLDRNTEAFF.

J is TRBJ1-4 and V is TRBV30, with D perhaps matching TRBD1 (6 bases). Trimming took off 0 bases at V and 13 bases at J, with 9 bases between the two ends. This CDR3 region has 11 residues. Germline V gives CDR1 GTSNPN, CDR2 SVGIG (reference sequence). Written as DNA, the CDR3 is TGTGCCTGGAGTGTGGCAGGGGTACTGTTTTTT. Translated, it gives CAWSVAGVLFF.

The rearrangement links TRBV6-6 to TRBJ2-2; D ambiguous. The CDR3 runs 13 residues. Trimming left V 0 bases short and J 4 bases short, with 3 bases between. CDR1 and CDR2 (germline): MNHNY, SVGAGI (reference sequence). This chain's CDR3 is CASSYSATGELFF. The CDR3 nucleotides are TGTGCCAGCAGTTACTCGGCCACCGGGGAGCTGTTTTTT.

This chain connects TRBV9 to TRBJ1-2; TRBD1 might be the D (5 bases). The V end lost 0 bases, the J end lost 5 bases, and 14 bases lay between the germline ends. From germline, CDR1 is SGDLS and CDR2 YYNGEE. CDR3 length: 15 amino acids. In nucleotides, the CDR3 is TGTGCCAGCAGCGTAGCTACTGGCAGGGCATATGGCTACACCTTC. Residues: CASSVATGRAYGYTF.

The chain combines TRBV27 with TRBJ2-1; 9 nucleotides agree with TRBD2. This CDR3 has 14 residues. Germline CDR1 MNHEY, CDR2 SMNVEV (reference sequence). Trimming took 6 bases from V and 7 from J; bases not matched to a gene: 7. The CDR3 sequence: CASRGSGRRNEQFF. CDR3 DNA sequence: TGTGCCAGCAGGGGGAGCGGGAGGAGGAATGAGCAGTTCTTC.

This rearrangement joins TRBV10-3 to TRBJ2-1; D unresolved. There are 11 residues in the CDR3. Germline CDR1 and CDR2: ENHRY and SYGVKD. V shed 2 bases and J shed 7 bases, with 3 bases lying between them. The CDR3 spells CAISEVNEQFF. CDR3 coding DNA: TGTGCCATCAGTGAGGTAAATGAGCAGTTCTTC.

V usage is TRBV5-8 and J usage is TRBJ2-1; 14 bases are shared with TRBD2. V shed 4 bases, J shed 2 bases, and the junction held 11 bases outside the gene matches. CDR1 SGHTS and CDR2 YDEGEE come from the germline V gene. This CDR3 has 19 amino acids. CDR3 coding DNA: TGTGCCAGCAGCCCACGTCTAAGACTAGCGGGAGGGACCTACAATGAGCAGTTCTTC. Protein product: CASSPRLRLAGGTYNEQFF.

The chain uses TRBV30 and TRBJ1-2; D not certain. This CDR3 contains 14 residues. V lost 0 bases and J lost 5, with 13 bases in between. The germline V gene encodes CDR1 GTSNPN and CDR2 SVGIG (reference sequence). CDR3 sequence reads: CAWSVLDGRYGYTF. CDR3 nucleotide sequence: TGTGCCTGGAGTGTACTAGACGGGAGATATGGCTACACCTTC.

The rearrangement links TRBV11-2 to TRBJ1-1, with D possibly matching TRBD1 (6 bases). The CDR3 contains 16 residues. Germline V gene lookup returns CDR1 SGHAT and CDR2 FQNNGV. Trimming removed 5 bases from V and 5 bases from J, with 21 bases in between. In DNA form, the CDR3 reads TGTGCCAGCAGCCTGACAGGCGGTAGTGGGGGTACTGAAGCTTTCTTT. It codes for CASSLTGGSGGTEAFF.

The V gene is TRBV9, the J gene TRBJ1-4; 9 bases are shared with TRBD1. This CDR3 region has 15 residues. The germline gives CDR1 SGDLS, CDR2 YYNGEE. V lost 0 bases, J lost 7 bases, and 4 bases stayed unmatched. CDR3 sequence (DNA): TGTGCCAGCAGCGTAGGGACAGGGGTCGCTGAAAAACTGTTTTTT. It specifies CASSVGTGVAEKLFF.

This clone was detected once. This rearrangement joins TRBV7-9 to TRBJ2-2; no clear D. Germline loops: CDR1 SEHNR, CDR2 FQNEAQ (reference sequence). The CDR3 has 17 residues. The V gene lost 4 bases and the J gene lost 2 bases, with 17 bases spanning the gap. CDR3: CASSSPLWAINTGELFF. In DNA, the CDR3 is TGTGCCAGCAGCTCCCCGTTGTGGGCCATAAACACCGGGGAGCTGTTTTTT.

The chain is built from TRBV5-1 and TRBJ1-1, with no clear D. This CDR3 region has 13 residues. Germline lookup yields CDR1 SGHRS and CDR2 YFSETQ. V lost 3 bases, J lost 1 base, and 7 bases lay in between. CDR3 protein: CASSSPGNTEAFF. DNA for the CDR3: TGCGCCAGCAGCTCCCCGGGGAACACTGAAGCTTTCTTT.

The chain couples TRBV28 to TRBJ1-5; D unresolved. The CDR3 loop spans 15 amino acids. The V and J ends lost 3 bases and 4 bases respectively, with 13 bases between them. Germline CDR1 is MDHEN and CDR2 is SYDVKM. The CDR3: CASSLSWQINQPQHF. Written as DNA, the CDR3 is TGTGCCAGCAGTTTGTCGTGGCAGATAAATCAGCCCCAGCATTTT.

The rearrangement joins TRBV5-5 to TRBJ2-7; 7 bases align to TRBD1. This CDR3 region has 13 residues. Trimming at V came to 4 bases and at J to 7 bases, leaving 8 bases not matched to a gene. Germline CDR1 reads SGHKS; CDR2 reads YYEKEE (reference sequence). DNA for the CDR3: TGTGCCAGCAGCACTTCGGGACAGTTTGAGCAGTACTTC. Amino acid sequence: CASSTSGQFEQYF.

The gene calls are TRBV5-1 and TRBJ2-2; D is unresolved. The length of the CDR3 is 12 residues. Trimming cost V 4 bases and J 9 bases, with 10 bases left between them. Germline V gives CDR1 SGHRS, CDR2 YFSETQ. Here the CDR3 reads CASSLNSRELFF. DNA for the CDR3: TGCGCCAGCAGCCTCAACAGCAGGGAGCTGTTTTTT.

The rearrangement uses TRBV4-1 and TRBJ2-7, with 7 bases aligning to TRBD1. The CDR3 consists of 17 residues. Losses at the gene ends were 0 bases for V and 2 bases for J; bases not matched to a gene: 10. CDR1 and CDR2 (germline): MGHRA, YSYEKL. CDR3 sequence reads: CASSQDIQGPLAYEQYF. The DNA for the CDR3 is TGCGCCAGCAGCCAAGATATACAGGGGCCCCTGGCCTACGAGCAGTACTTC.

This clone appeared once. The CDR3 region is CASSSTSLEAFF. CDR3 DNA: TGTGCCAGCAGCTCCACCAGTCTTGAAGCTTTCTTT. V usage is TRBV7-9 and J usage is TRBJ1-1, with unresolved D. CDR1 is SEHNR and CDR2 is FQNEAQ in the germline V gene (reference sequence). V lost 4 bases and J 7 bases, leaving 10 bases between the germline ends. The CDR3 runs to 12 residues.

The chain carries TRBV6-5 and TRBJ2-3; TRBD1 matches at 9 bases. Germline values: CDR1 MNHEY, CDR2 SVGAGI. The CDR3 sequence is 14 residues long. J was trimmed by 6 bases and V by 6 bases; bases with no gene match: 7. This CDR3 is CASSPGTGSDTQYF. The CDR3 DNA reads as TGTGCCAGCAGCCCCGGGACAGGGTCCGATACGCAGTATTTT.

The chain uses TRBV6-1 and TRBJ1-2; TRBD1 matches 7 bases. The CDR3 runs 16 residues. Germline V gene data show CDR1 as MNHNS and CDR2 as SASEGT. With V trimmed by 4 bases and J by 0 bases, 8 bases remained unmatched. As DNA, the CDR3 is TGTGCCAGCAGTGGAGGGGGCCCCCCTACTAACTATGGCTACACCTTC. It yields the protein CASSGGGPPTNYGYTF.

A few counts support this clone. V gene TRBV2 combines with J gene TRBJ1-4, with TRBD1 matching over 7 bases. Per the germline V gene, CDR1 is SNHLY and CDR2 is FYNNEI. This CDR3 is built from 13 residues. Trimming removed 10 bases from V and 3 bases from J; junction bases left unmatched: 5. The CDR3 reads CAIMTGSNEKLFF. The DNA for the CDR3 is TGTGCCATAATGACAGGGTCTAATGAAAAACTGTTTTTT.

This chain's CDR3 is CASRSRDSSYEQYF. CDR3 bases: TGTGCCAGCAGGAGCAGGGACAGCTCCTACGAGCAGTACTTC. V usage is TRBV2 and J usage is TRBJ2-7; 7 bases are shared with TRBD1. The ends lost 6 bases at V and 0 bases at J; junction bases unmatched: 5. Germline assignment: CDR1 SNHLY and CDR2 FYNNEI. The CDR3 length is 14 residues.

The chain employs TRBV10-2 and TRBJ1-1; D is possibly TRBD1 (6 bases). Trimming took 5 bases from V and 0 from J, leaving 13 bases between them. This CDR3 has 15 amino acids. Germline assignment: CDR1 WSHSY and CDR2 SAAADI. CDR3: CASSPTTGLNTEAFF. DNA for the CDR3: TGCGCCAGCAGTCCCACGACAGGCCTGAACACTGAAGCTTTCTTT.

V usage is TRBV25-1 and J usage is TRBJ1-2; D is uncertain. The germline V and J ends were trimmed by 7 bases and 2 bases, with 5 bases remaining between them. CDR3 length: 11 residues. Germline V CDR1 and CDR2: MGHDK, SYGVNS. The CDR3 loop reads CASTGNYGYTF. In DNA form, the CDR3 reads TGTGCCAGCACGGGGAACTATGGCTACACCTTC.

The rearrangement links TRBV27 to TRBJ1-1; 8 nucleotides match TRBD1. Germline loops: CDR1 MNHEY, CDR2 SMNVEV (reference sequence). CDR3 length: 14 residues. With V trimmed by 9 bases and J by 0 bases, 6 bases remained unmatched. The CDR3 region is CASFDRGMNTEAFF. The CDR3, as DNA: TGTGCCAGTTTCGACAGGGGAATGAACACTGAAGCTTTCTTT.

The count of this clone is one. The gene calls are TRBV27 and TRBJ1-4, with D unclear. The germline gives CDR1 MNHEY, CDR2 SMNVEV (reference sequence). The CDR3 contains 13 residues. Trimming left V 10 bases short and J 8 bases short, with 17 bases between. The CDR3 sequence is CATRRVPGEKLFF. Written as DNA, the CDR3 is TGTGCCACTAGACGGGTCCCTGGGGAAAAACTGTTTTTT.

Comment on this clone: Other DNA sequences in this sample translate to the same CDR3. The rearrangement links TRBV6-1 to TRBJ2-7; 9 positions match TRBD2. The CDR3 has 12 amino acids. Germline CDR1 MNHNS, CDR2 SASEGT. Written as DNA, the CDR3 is TGTGCATCAAGTAGCGGGAGCTACGAGCAGTACTTC. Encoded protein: CASSSGSYEQYF.

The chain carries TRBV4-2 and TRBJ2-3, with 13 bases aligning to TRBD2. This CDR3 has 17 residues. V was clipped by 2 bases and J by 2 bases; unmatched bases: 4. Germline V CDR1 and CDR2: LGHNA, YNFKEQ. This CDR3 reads CASSQPGLAGDTDTQYF. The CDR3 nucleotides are TGTGCCAGCAGCCAACCAGGACTAGCGGGAGACACAGATACGCAGTATTTT.

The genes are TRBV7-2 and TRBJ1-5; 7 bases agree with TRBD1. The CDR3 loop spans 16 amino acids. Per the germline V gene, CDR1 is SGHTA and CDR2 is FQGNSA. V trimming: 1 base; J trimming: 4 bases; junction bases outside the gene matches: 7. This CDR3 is CASSLVTGAYNQPQHF. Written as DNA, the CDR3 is TGTGCCAGCAGCTTAGTTACAGGGGCTTATAATCAGCCCCAGCATTTT.

The DNA of the CDR3 is TGTGCCAGCAGTGAAGGGGGGGGGTCCTATGGCTACACCTTC. This gives the protein CASSEGGGSYGYTF. The chain employs TRBV6-1 and TRBJ1-2; possibly TRBD1 for D (5 bases). In germline, CDR1 is MNHNS, CDR2 SASEGT. This CDR3 contains 14 residues. V lost 1 base and J 4 bases, leaving 10 bases between the germline ends.

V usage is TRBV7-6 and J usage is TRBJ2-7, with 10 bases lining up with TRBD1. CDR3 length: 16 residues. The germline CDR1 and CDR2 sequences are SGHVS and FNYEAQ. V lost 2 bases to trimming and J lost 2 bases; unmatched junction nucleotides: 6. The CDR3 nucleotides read TGTGCCAGCAGCTTAATATCAGGACAGGGGGCCTACGAGCAGTACTTC. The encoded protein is CASSLISGQGAYEQYF.

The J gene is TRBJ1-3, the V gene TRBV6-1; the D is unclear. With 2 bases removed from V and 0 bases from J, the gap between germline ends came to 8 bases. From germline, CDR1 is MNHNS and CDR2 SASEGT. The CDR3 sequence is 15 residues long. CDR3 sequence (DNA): TGTGCCAGCAGTGAACGTCCAGTCTCTGGAAACACCATATATTTT. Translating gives CASSERPVSGNTIYF.